The T cell receptor beta chain under discussion was sequenced for a study of blood T cells in healthy people across ages. Notes on the study in general: While age rose, TCR beta diversity per million T cells dropped in a roughly linear way. When set beside aged donors, long-lived donors presented more naive CD4+ cells and higher diversity. Total diversity from one million sequenced T cells was likely underestimated.

Healthy Caucasian individuals from Russia aged about 6 to 90 were enrolled as donors. The V gene's germline CDR1 is DFQATT and CDR2 SNEGSKA (reference sequence). V shed 3 bases, J shed 11 bases, and the junction held 15 bases outside the gene matches. The CDR3 sequence is 14 residues long. Using a J-beta primer mix together with a sample-barcoded 5' primer, a second PCR was run for roughly 7 to 12 cycles. TCRdb re-analysed the 5' RACE reads in MiXCR, keeping a single row per CDR3 protein. Of hundreds of thousands of distinct CDR3 sequences listed, 49% are singletons. This clonotype was seen just once. Its antigen is as yet unknown.

This receptor was obtained from a woman aged 60-70 years in good health. The sample taken for sequencing was blood. The chain joins TRBV20-1 to TRBJ2-5; 7 bases are a match to TRBD2. This CDR3 reads CSASPGRSLYGQYF. The CDR3 DNA reads as TGCAGTGCTAGCCCCGGGAGGAGCTTGTACGGGCAGTACTTC.